Sequencing of this T cell receptor (beta chain) was carried out in a study of beta chain features in type 1 diabetes. The study reverse transcribed the entire isolated RNA, so it sequenced expressed TCRB transcripts. TCRdb's table, derived via immunoSEQ multiplex PCR, lists solely in-frame clones and lacks some. The sample includes just over 15,000 clones, approximately 40% of them seen just once. Concerning this clone: One junction end disagrees with the germline gene, perhaps due to a read error.

CDR1 and CDR2 from the germline V gene are SGHDT and YYEEEE. The CDR3 is made up of 14 amino acids. V usage is TRBV5-6 and J usage is TRBJ2-7; D possibly corresponds to TRBD1 (8 bases). Source material: stem cell memory CD4+ T cells from blood. The sequence derives from a woman aged 35 to 49 in good health. In DNA, the CDR3 is TGTGCCAGCAGGGGGGAGGGACAGGCCTACGAGCAGTGCTTC. It is translated as CASRGEGQAYEQCF.